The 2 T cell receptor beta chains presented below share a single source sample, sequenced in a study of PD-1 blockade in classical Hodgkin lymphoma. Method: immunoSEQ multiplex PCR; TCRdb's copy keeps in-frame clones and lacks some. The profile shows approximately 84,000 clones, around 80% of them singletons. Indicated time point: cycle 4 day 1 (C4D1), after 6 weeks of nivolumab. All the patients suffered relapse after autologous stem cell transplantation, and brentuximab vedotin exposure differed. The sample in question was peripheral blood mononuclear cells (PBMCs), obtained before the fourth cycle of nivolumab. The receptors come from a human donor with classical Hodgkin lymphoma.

Here the CDR3 reads CASSPGAAVGTNEKLFF. Here the CDR3 DNA reads TGTGCCAGCAGCCCAGGGGCCGCTGTAGGAACTAATGAAAAACTGTTTTTT. The chain recombines TRBV5-8 with TRBJ1-4; TRBD1 might be the D (6 bases). The V gene lost 4 bases and the J gene lost 1 base, with 17 bases spanning the gap. There are 17 residues in the CDR3. Germline values: CDR1 SGHTS, CDR2 YDEGEE. The full variable domain, completed using reference TRBV5-8 and TRBJ1-4, is EAGVTQSPTHLIKTRGQQATLRCSPISGHTSVYWYQQALGLGLQFLLWYDEGEERNRGNFPPRFSGRQFPNYSSELNVNALELEDSALYLCASSPGAAVGTNEKLFFGSGTQLSVL.

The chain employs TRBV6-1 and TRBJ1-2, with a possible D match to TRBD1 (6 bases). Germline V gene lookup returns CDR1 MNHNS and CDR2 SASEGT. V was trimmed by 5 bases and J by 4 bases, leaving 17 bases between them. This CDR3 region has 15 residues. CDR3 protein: CASSHGGGTGYGYTF. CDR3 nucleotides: TGTGCCAGCAGTCATGGGGGGGGCACGGGCTATGGCTACACCTTC.